The entry below gives a single TCR beta chain sequence along with its context. There is no known antigen for this receptor. The input lacks base qualities; no much larger clone sits a single base away. These data belong to a study of shared clonotypes between healthy human individuals (dated by TCRdb to 2019 to 2021). For context, the study as a whole: The cohort comprised a couple of women and a few men aged 18 to 49 years. For each donor, three plates each were used for CD4 naive and CD4 memory, two plates were used for CD8 naive, and one plate was used for CD8 memory. To estimate repertoire size and how much clonotypes are shared between individuals, the study performed deep sequencing of blood TCR repertoires from about five healthy adults. Libraries were prepared and TCR repertoires were sequenced by different laboratories using diverse techniques, in order to increase sequencing depth and limit assay-specific biases. Leukapheresis yielded between about 0.85 and 10 billion PBMCs per donor. Study-level results and caveats: Compared with non-shared clonotypes, the clonotypes found in all four sorted-subset donors had higher generation probabilities. Rarefaction of sorted-subset datasets indicated incomplete sequencing despite the large sequencing depth. The small number of donors limited the genetic and exposure-history diversity represented. Based on pairwise subsampling, the degree of clonotype sharing among donors was expected to be affected by sequencing depth. About 5% of naive CD4, 3.5% of naive CD8, around 2.3% of memory CD4, and around 0.42% of memory CD8 clonotypes were shared across four donors. Larger estimated clonotype richness was generally found for naive subsets than for memory subsets. Sampling was restricted to blood, and TCR repertoires in tissues likely differ from the TCR repertoires found in blood.

Using the deep immunoSEQ assay, TCR CDR3 regions were amplified from genomic DNA by multiplex PCR. Extracted genomic DNA from each cell subset was spread evenly across all wells of several immunoSEQ 96-well plates, with each plate serving as a replicate. For sorted subsets, 150 to 250 ng genomic DNA, equal to 30,000 to 35,000 T cell genomes, was loaded into each replicate PCR. The purified libraries were quantified using a Qubit 3.0 fluorometer, sized with a Bioanalyzer 2100, and then quantified again using the KAPA Library Quantification kit. A separate single-read 150-cycle Illumina NextSeq 550 flow cell was used to sequence each immunoSEQ 96-well plate. In the original analysis: Because the immunoSEQ output included only junctional sequences and no quality scores, the filtering could not be the same as the filtering used for full-length reads. To assign V/J genes and CDR3, sequences were annotated against IMGT germline references using PyIR, a Python wrapper for IgBLAST v1.9. Any read was removed if the V/J assignment was weak (E-value above 1e-6), the CDR3 was missing, or the read contained stop codons, out-of-frame junctions, or ambiguous translated residues. V3J clonotypes were defined as sequences sharing an identical inferred V gene, J gene, and CDR3 amino acid sequence. To compute the percentage overlap between repertoires, the number of shared unique clonotypes was divided by the size of the smaller repertoire. Richness of each repertoire was evaluated using RTK rarefaction, the Chao1 estimator, and Recon v2.1 estimates of unobserved clonotypes. For all TCRbeta clonotypes obtained by the gDNA method from several donors, generation probabilities were computed with OLGA. Drawn from immuneACCESS, this table holds only the in-frame rearrangements with V and J called that TCRdb kept. Clones are partly lost; checked studies trace under half to an unresolved V gene and leave the rest unexplained. V and J calls and clone size come straight from that table; D and trimming were deduced from the DNA. The table for this sample lists about 2.3 million clones; approximately 93% of them were counted only once. 0.39% of the sample comes from the top ten.

The donors were healthy, HIV-negative adults with no recently reported acute infections or vaccinations. All donors were Caucasian adults living in Nashville, Tennessee, USA. CD4+ T cells were enriched through magnetic negative selection, after which naive cells were positively selected on CD45RA and the remaining negative fraction served as the memory subset. After blood collection by leukapheresis, PBMCs were isolated using Ficoll-Histopaque density gradient centrifugation and then cryopreserved in the vapor phase of liquid nitrogen. Analytical flow cytometry was used to check the purity and quantity of each magnetically sorted T cell population. From each sorted fraction, genomic DNA was isolated and quantified by UV absorbance on a Nanodrop 2000c. CDR1 and CDR2 were assigned from the germline V gene as LGHNT and FRNRAP. Trimming removed 11 bases from V and 7 bases from J, leaving 18 bases between the germline ends. Inclusive of the bounding cysteine and phenylalanine, the CDR3 is 13 residues long. Solely the CDR3 DNA is kept, with 39 bases framed from the first base.

This sequence originates from a man between 18 and 29 years old in good health. Some clones in this sample may be carry-over from other donors' samples. Sequenced material: naive CD4+ T cells from PBMCs. What this sample's cell subset or site label stands for: CD45RA+ positively selected. The receptor chain draws on TRBV12-5 and TRBJ2-1, with the D gene tentatively TRBD1 or TRBD2, based on 6 matching bases in each. The CDR3: CAAASGAGNEQFF. The nucleotide sequence reads as follows: TGTGCTGCAGCGTCGGGGGCGGGGAATGAGCAGTTCTTC.